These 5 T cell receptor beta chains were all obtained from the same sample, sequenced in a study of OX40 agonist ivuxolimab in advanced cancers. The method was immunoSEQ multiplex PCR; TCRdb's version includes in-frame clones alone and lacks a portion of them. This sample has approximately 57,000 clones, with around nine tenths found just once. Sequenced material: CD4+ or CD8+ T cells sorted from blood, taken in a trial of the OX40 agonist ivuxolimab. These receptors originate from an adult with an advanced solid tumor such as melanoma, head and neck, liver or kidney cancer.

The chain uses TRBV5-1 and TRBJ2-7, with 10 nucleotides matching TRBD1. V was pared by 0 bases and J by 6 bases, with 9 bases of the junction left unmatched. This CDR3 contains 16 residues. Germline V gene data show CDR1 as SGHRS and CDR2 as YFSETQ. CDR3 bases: TGCGCCAGCAGCTTGGATAGGACAGGGGGGAAACGCGAGCAGTACTTC. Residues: CASSLDRTGGKREQYF.

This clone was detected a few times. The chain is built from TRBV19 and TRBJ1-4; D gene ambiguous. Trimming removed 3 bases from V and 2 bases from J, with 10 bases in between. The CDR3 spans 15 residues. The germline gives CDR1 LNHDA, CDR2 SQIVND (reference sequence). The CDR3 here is CASSIGGRTNEKLFF. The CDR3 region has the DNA TGTGCCAGTAGTATTGGTGGAAGGACTAATGAAAAACTGTTTTTT.

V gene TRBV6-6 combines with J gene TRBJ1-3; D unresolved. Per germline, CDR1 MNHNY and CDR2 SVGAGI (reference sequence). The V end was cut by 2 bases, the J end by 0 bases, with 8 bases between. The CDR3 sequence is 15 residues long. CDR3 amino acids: CASSYLTSSGNTIYF. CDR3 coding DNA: TGTGCCAGCAGTTACCTCACCAGCTCTGGAAACACCATATATTTT.

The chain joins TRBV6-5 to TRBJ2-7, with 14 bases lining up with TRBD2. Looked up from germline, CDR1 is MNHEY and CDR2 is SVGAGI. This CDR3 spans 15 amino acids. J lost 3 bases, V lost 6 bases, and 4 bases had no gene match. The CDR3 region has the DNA TGTGCCAGCAGCACAGGGACTAGCGGGGGCTACGAGCAGTACTTC. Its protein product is CASSTGTSGGYEQYF.

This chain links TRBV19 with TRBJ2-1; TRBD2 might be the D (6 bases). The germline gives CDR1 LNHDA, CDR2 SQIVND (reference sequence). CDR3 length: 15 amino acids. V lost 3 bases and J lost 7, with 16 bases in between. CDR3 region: CASSMSSDLWNEQFF. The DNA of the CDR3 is TGTGCCAGTAGTATGTCTAGCGACTTGTGGAATGAGCAGTTCTTC. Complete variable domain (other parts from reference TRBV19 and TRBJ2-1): DGGITQSPKYLFRKEGQNVTLSCEQNLNHDAMYWYRQDPGQGLRLIYYSQIVNDFQKGDIAEGYSVSREKKESFPLTVTSAQKNPTAFYLCASSMSSDLWNEQFFGPGTRLTVL.